Sequencing of this TCR beta chain was carried out in a study of CD8 T cells in ankylosing spondylitis (dated by TCRdb to 2016 to 2017). With regard to the full study: To find TCR variants linked to disease, the study profiled T cell receptor beta repertoires in ankylosing spondylitis patients and healthy donors. The whole study cohort included 90 to 120 healthy donors and 25 or so ankylosing spondylitis patients. Peripheral blood was sampled, and synovial fluid was additionally collected from ankylosing spondylitis patients.

This clonotype was detected a few times. Its antigen is currently not known. Per-nucleotide qualities are absent, and no much larger clonotype sits a single base away. Sequenced on an Illumina HiSeq 2500. Quantitative 5'-RACE with molecular barcodes was used to prepare TCR beta libraries. Per the source publication's procedure: A new computational method, built on a probabilistic model of VDJ rearrangement, was used to identify disease-linked TCR variants. The public reads were reanalyzed by TCRdb: fastp trimming at Q25, MiXCR alignment, in-frame beta chains only. Rows are unified per CDR3 protein, each entry keeping the most common DNA and genes. The V and J calls come from TCRdb's annotation, not from the publication. Here the sample has about 200,000 distinct CDR3 sequences; 9.5% to 15% occur a single time. 16% of the sample lies in the top ten. General study outcomes and caveats: According to the report, matched synovial fluid samples from ankylosing spondylitis patients were significantly enriched for the disease-linked clones. Some motif variants were previously reported in synovial fluid and blood of reactive arthritis patients, suggesting common disease-initiation mechanisms. Blood from ankylosing spondylitis patients appeared to be characterized by a TCR beta motif composed of several highly homologous amino acid variants. The disease-linked clones had a CD8+ phenotype and were found at relatively low frequencies in peripheral blood.

CDR1 and CDR2, per the germline V gene, are SGHRS and YFSETQ. CDR3 length: 12 amino acids, cysteine to phenylalanine. Only the CDR3 DNA stays, 36 bases, in frame from base 1. Trimming takes 10 bases from V and 5 bases from J, and the germline ends sit 15 bases apart. The clonotype was recovered from a male donor with ankylosing spondylitis or in good health (not recorded which). The specimen was blood, either unsorted or a sorted T cell fraction (not recorded which). This chain is built from TRBV5-1 and TRBJ2-5; the D gene could be TRBD1 or TRBD2, each one agreeing over 6 bases. The DNA sequence is as follows: TGCGCCGACCGGGAAGGGGGGGAGACCCAGTACTTC. It specifies CADREGGETQYF.